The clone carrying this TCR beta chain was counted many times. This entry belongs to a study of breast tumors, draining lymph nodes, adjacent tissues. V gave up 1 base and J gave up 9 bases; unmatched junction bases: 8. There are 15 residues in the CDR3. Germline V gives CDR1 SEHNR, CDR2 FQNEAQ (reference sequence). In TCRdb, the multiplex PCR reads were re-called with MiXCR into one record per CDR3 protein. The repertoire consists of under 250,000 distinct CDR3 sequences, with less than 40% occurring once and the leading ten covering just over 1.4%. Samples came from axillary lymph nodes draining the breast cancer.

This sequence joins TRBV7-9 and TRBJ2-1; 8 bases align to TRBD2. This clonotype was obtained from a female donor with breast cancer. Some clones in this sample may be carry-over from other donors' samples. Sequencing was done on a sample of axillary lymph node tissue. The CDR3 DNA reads TGTGCCAGCAGCTTAGATATAGCGGGGTGGGCTGAGCAGTTCTTC. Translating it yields CASSLDIAGWAEQFF.